The TCR beta chain under discussion was sequenced for a study of T-cell reconstitution after alpha-beta-depleted transplantation in children. Deletions cut 6 bases from V and 8 bases from J, with 16 bases between. The CDR3 is made up of 12 amino acids. Per germline, CDR1 DFQATT and CDR2 SNEGSKA (reference sequence). This clonotype was counted once. A single base separates this from a much larger clone, so it may be a read error. A library of TCRbeta sequences, prepared with unique molecular identifiers, was generated. TCRdb re-called the PCR reads through MiXCR, storing one row per CDR3 protein. The data hold 230,000 or so distinct CDR3 sequences, with about 11% observed a single time.

The TCR sequence derives from a human donor who donated a stem cell graft to a child with acute lymphoblastic leukemia. V usage is TRBV20-1 and J usage is TRBJ1-2; tentative D call: TRBD1 (5 bases). The sequenced sample was PBMCs from the stem cell graft donor, obtained from the stem cell graft. This CDR3 reads CSAGVGPGGYTF. DNA of the CDR3: TGCAGTGCGGGGGTGGGCCCGGGCGGCTACACCTTC.